The 22 T cell receptor beta chains below all came from one sample that was sequenced in a study of T cell responses to AZD1222 COVID-19 vaccine. Some clones are missing from TCRdb's copy, which holds only in-frame ones; the method was immunoSEQ multiplex PCR. This sample yields 100,000 to 150,000 clones, of which 75% to 95% are seen a single time; 1.5% to 2% belongs to the top ten. The specimen comprised peripheral blood, sampled 28 days after the second AZD1222 dose. The origin of the receptors is an adult who received the AZD1222 COVID-19 vaccine.

The gene calls are TRBV4-2 and TRBJ2-7, with D perhaps TRBD1 or TRBD2 (6 bases each). The CDR3 contains 16 residues. Germline values: CDR1 LGHNA, CDR2 YNFKEQ. Trimming left V 0 bases short and J 0 bases short, with 12 bases between. CDR3 amino acids: CASSQEVGGLSYEQYF. For the CDR3, the DNA is TGTGCCAGCAGCCAAGAAGTCGGGGGCCTCTCCTACGAGCAGTACTTC.

The J gene is TRBJ1-1, the V gene TRBV6-5; TRBD1 is a possible D gene (6 bases). The CDR3 runs 14 residues. V was cut by 10 bases and J by 3 bases, with 18 bases left in between. Germline V lookup: CDR1 MNHEY, CDR2 SVGAGI. CDR3 nucleotides: TGTGCCACCCAGAAGGGGGGCGCGGACACTGAAGCTTTCTTT. Amino acid sequence: CATQKGGADTEAFF.

The chain recombines TRBV7-9 with TRBJ2-3; TRBD2 matches at 10 bases. Germline values: CDR1 SEHNR, CDR2 FQNEAQ (reference sequence). Trimming took 4 bases from V and 2 from J; bases not matched to a gene: 9. CDR3 size: 17 residues. The CDR3 DNA follows: TGTGCCAGCAGCTCCTGGTACCTAGCGGGGGCCACAGATACGCAGTATTTT. Protein: CASSSWYLAGATDTQYF.

As to this clone: Other DNA sequences from this sample encode an identical CDR3 as well. The CDR3 DNA reads TGTGCCAGCAGCTCCCAGGGTACCGGGGAGCTGTTTTTT. This gives the protein CASSSQGTGELFF. The gene calls are TRBV7-3 and TRBJ2-2; D is perhaps TRBD1 (5 bases). Trimming pared 4 bases from V and 5 bases from J, leaving 8 bases between. The CDR3 covers 13 residues. The germline gives CDR1 SGHTA, CDR2 FQGTGA.

This chain uses TRBV11-2 with TRBJ2-1; unclear D gene. V was clipped by 0 bases and J by 6 bases, with 6 bases between them. There are 13 residues in the CDR3. From germline, CDR1 is SGHAT and CDR2 FQNNGV. The CDR3 loop is CASSLDWSNEQFF. The CDR3 DNA is TGTGCCAGCAGCTTAGATTGGAGCAATGAGCAGTTCTTC. Complete variable domain (other parts from reference TRBV11-2 and TRBJ2-1): EAGVAQSPRYKIIEKRQSVAFWCNPISGHATLYWYQQILGQGPKLLIQFQNNGVVDDSQLPKDRFSAERLKGVDSTLKIQPAKLEDSAVYLCASSLDWSNEQFFGPGTRLTVL.

This clone was observed a few times. The V call is TRBV27, the J call TRBJ1-1; no definite D call. CDR1 MNHEY and CDR2 SMNVEV come from the germline V gene (reference sequence). Trimming cost V 6 bases and J 3 bases, with 11 bases left between them. CDR3 length equals 13 residues. This CDR3 reads CASSSQEDTEAFF. CDR3 nucleotides: TGTGCCAGCAGCAGCCAGGAGGACACTGAAGCTTTCTTT.

The V call is TRBV10-1, the J call TRBJ1-5; 7 bases fit TRBD1. The trim removed 3 bases at V and 0 bases at J, leaving 8 bases unmatched. The CDR3 length is 17 residues. Germline CDR1 is WNHNN and CDR2 is SYGVQD (reference sequence). CDR3 loop: CASSDRGQRISNQPQHF. Here the CDR3 DNA reads TGCGCCAGCAGTGATAGGGGACAGCGTATTAGCAATCAGCCCCAGCATTTT.

The V gene is TRBV7-6, the J gene TRBJ2-1; TRBD2 matches 9 bases. The CDR3 sequence is 15 residues long. The ends lost 4 bases at V and 6 bases at J; junction bases unmatched: 7. The germline V gene has CDR1 SGHVS and CDR2 FNYEAQ. The CDR3 coding sequence is TGTGCCAGCAGCTCCGACTCGCGGGAGGGCAATGAGCAGTTCTTC. This codes for CASSSDSREGNEQFF.

The chain recombines TRBV24-1 with TRBJ1-2; tentatively, D is TRBD1 (6 bases). The CDR3 is 16 residues long. V lost 2 bases to trimming and J lost 1 base, with 13 bases between them. Germline loops: CDR1 KGHDR, CDR2 SFDVKD. Here the CDR3 DNA reads TGTGCCACCAGTGATTCTACAGGGCTGGGTAACTATGGCTACACCTTC. Amino acids: CATSDSTGLGNYGYTF.

The V and J genes are TRBV12-3 or TRBV12-4 and TRBJ1-2; D call uncertain. The CDR3 sequence is 12 residues long. V lost 5 bases and J 2 bases, leaving 6 bases between the germline ends. The CDR3 DNA reads TGTGCCAGCAGTCCTGGCAACTATGGCTACACCTTC. This encodes CASSPGNYGYTF.

V gene TRBV9 combines with J gene TRBJ1-1; D is possibly TRBD1 (5 bases). V gave up 4 bases and J gave up 3 bases, with 13 bases separating them. CDR1 SGDLS and CDR2 YYNGEE come from the germline V gene. The CDR3 has 14 residues. The CDR3 sequence is CASSPGPGDTEAFF. DNA for the CDR3: TGTGCCAGCAGCCCCGGCCCGGGGGACACTGAAGCTTTCTTT.

The J gene is TRBJ1-4, the V gene TRBV12-5; possibly TRBD1 for D (5 bases). CDR1 and CDR2 from the germline V gene are LGHNT and FRNRAP. The CDR3 is 15 residues long. V was cut by 4 bases and J by 0 bases, with 9 bases left in between. CDR3 sequence (DNA): TGTGCTAGTGGTTCCGGGGCCGCAACTAATGAAAAACTGTTTTTT. Encoded protein: CASGSGAATNEKLFF.

The chain carries TRBV6-2 or TRBV6-3 and TRBJ1-2; 8 nucleotides line up with TRBD1. The J segment lost 7 bases and the V segment lost 5 bases, leaving 9 bases of the junction unmatched. Germline-derived CDR1 and CDR2 are MNHEY and SVGEGT. This CDR3 spans 14 amino acids. Here the CDR3 DNA reads TGTGCCAGCAGTACCCGACAGGGGCATGGTGGCTACACCTTC. This sequence encodes CASSTRQGHGGYTF.

The genes are TRBV7-8 and TRBJ2-7; D perhaps matches TRBD2 (5 bases). The germline V and J ends were trimmed by 6 bases and 5 bases, with 17 bases remaining between them. Germline CDR1 is SGHVS and CDR2 is FQNEAQ. CDR3 length equals 14 residues. CDR3 sequence (DNA): TGTGCCAGCAGTCAAGGCCAAACTAGTCACGAGCAGTACGTC. Translated: CASSQGQTSHEQYV.

The V and J genes are TRBV5-1 and TRBJ1-6; D is uncertain. The CDR3 sequence is 17 residues long. The ends were cut back, 4 bases at V and 0 bases at J, with 14 bases in the middle. From germline, CDR1 is SGHRS and CDR2 YFSETQ. The CDR3 protein is CASSPRTAASYNSPLHF. The CDR3 DNA follows: TGCGCCAGCAGCCCGAGGACCGCGGCCTCCTATAATTCACCCCTCCACTTT. Full variable domain (rest looked up from reference TRBV5-1 and TRBJ1-6): KAGVTQTPRYLIKTRGQQVTLSCSPISGHRSVSWYQQTPGQGLQFLFEYFSETQRNKGNFPGRFSGRQFSNSRSEMNVSTLELGDSALYLCASSPRTAASYNSPLHFGNGTRLTVT.

The V call is TRBV6-5, the J call TRBJ1-6; 8 nucleotides align to TRBD1. V was clipped by 2 bases and J by 13 bases; unmatched bases: 10. The V gene's germline CDR1 is MNHEY and CDR2 SVGAGI. The CDR3 has 15 residues. CDR3 residues: CASSYVGRGLGPLHF. The DNA of the CDR3 is TGTGCCAGCAGTTACGTTGGCAGGGGGCTGGGGCCCCTCCACTTT.

CDR3 in amino acids: CASSPRDNTDTQYF. DNA for the CDR3: TGTGCCAGCTCACCCAGGGACAACACAGATACGCAGTATTTT. The chain has TRBV18 and TRBJ2-3; weak D call: TRBD1 (6 bases). The V gene's germline CDR1 is KGHSH and CDR2 LQKENI. CDR3 size: 14 residues. V was shortened by 3 bases and J by 2 bases, with 9 bases between the two germline ends.

The chain combines TRBV30 with TRBJ1-5, with 8 bases fitting TRBD1. This CDR3 has 13 residues. From germline, CDR1 is GTSNPN and CDR2 SVGIG (reference sequence). With V trimmed by 2 bases and J by 5 bases, 2 bases remained unmatched. CDR3 residues: CAWSPQGDQPQHF. DNA of the CDR3: TGTGCCTGGAGTCCACAGGGGGATCAGCCCCAGCATTTT.

J is TRBJ2-1 and V is TRBV5-6, with 8 bases lining up with TRBD2. With 3 bases clipped from V and 5 bases from J, the junction kept 7 bases outside the gene matches. The CDR3 is 15 residues long. Per germline, CDR1 SGHDT and CDR2 YYEEEE. In nucleotides, the CDR3 is TGTGCCAGCAGCTCCACGACTAGCGCCCACAATGAGCAGTTCTTC. This gives the protein CASSSTTSAHNEQFF.

The V gene is TRBV6-2 or TRBV6-3, the J gene TRBJ2-1, with D perhaps being TRBD1 or TRBD2 (6 bases each). The ends were cut back, 4 bases at V and 0 bases at J, with 16 bases in the middle. The CDR3 is made up of 17 amino acids. Germline V gene sequence: CDR1 MNHEY, CDR2 SVGEGT. The CDR3 spells CASSFPGGGSSYNEQFF. CDR3 coding DNA: TGTGCCAGCAGTTTCCCCGGGGGCGGAAGCTCCTACAATGAGCAGTTCTTC.

The V and J genes are TRBV19 and TRBJ1-5; D unresolved. V was clipped by 5 bases and J by 5 bases, with 7 bases between them. Germline assignment: CDR1 LNHDA and CDR2 SQIVND (reference sequence). This CDR3 is 12 amino acids long. CDR3 protein: CASSGEHQPQHF. The CDR3 DNA sequence: TGTGCCAGTAGTGGGGAGCATCAGCCCCAGCATTTT.

The chain recombines TRBV28 with TRBJ1-5; D is undetermined. V shed 6 bases and J shed 7 bases, with 10 bases lying between them. This CDR3 has 12 residues. The germline V gene has CDR1 MDHEN and CDR2 SYDVKM. CDR3 loop: CASRLGGQPQHF. CDR3 sequence (DNA): TGTGCCAGCAGACTCGGCGGCCAGCCCCAGCATTTT.